These 21 T cell receptor gamma chains were sequenced from one sample in a study of γδ T cells in repeated Plasmodium falciparum infection. TCRdb re-processed the multiplex PCR reads using CATT. The sample includes 25,000 to 35,000 gamma-chain clones, approximately 1.4% seen only once; the top ten take approximately 20%. Gammadelta T cells were flow-sorted from PBMC into Vgamma9/Vdelta2+ and Vdelta2-negative populations for bulk analysis. Sequencing input: gamma-delta T cells from blood. These receptors originate from a pool of human donors (malaria-infected and uninfected, not separated).

This clone has ten or more counts. This DNA's translation and the protein TCRdb lists, from a much larger clone, do not match at residue 12, likely due to a read error; the protein shown is translated from the DNA. A V gene of TRGV9 was called, but no J gene was assigned. The CDR3 extends over 14 amino acids. The germline CDR1 and CDR2 sequences are GITISATS and ISYDGTV (reference sequence). CDR3 sequence reads: CALWEVAGKKIEVF. CDR3 bases: TGTGCCTTGTGGGAGGTGGCGGGCAAAAAAATCGAGGTATTT.

A word on this clone: A read error likely explains this, since a far larger clone differs by one base. Other DNA sequences in this specimen translate into the identical CDR3. V and J are TRGV9 and TRGJP. Because TCRdb records no J gene, it was assigned here through a match of the DNA to germline. The CDR3 is 18 amino acids. Germline CDR1 and CDR2: GITISATS and ISYDGTV (reference sequence). The CDR3 loop is CALWEVQSTSLGKKIKVF. CDR3 DNA sequence: TGTGCCTTATGGGAGGTGCAGTCTACGAGTTTGGGCAAAAAAATCAAGGTATTT.

The table lists this clone with many counts. TCRdb has a much larger clone's protein, which differs at residue 12 from the translation of this DNA, likely because of a read error; what is shown is the protein translated from the DNA. This rearrangement joins TRGV9 to TRGJP. Since TCRdb gives no J gene, matching the DNA to germline was used here to assign it. Germline V gene sequence: CDR1 GITISATS, CDR2 ISYDGTV (reference sequence). This CDR3 has 16 residues. The CDR3 DNA follows: TGTGCCTTGTGGGAGGTGACAGAGTTGGGCAAAAGAATCAAGGTATTT. It encodes CALWEVTELGKRIKVF.

In its sample, this clone was seen a few times. This likely came from a read error, as a far larger clone is one base away. The V call is TRGV9, the J call TRGJP. The J gene, not given by TCRdb, was assigned here from a germline match of the nucleotide sequence. CDR1 is GITISATS and CDR2 is ISYDGTV in the germline V gene (reference sequence). The length of the CDR3 is 17 residues. This CDR3 is CALWEPRQELGKKIKVF. The CDR3 nucleotides are TGTGCCCTGTGGGAGCCGCGGCAAGAGTTGGGCAAAAAAATCAAGGTATTT.

For this clone: With only one base between it and a far larger clone, this is likely a read error. This CDR3 is also generated by other DNA sequences in the sample. The chain links TRGV9 to TRGJ1 or TRGJ2. No J gene was available from TCRdb, and it was assigned here by a germline match of the DNA. The CDR3 extends over 12 amino acids. Per germline, CDR1 GITISATS and CDR2 ISYDGTV (reference sequence). As DNA, the CDR3 is TGTGCCCTGTGGGTGGGAGGTTATAAGAAACTCTTT. It specifies CALWVGGYKKLF.

Worth noting for this clone: With only one base between it and a far larger clone, this is likely a read error. Other DNA sequences from this sample encode an identical CDR3 as well. V usage is TRGV3 and J usage is TRGJP. Here the J gene came from matching the DNA to germline, since TCRdb omits it. With V trimmed by 1 base and J by 4 bases, 4 bases remained unmatched. The CDR3 runs to 17 residues. The germline V gene has CDR1 VTNTFY and CDR2 YDVSTARD (reference sequence). The DNA for the CDR3 is TGTGCCACCTGGGACAGCATCCAAGAGTTGGGCAAAAAAATCAAGGTATTT. It is translated as CATWDSIQELGKKIKVF.

In regard to this clone: TCRdb attributes to this sequence the protein of a much larger clone, which differs from the DNA translation at residue 5; a read error is likely, and the protein displayed is translated from the DNA. V usage is TRGV8 and J usage is TRGJ1 or TRGJ2. Germline V lookup: CDR1 VENAVY, CDR2 YDSYNSRV. The CDR3 consists of 11 residues. As DNA, the CDR3 is TGTGCCACCTGGGGTAGGTCGCAGAAACTCTTT. Protein product: CATWGRSQKLF.

In its sample, this clone was seen a few times. TCRdb assigns this DNA the protein of a much larger clone, which departs from its translation at residue 7; this likely reflects a read error, and the protein shown comes from translating the DNA. V and J are TRGV2 and TRGJ1 or TRGJ2. TCRdb gives no J gene; it was assigned here by matching the DNA to germline. J gave up 5 bases and V 1 base, and 8 bases lay outside the gene matches. Germline V gives CDR1 EGSNGY, CDR2 YDSYNSKV. This CDR3 region has 14 residues. CDR3 residues: CATWDGSTHYKKLF. DNA of the CDR3: TGTGCCACCTGGGACGGATCAACGCATTATAAGAAACTCTTT.

This clone was picked up many times. A read error may explain this, as a much larger clone is one base away. The CDR3 DNA is TGTGCCTGGTGGGAGGGAGGTCTCTTT. Protein sequence: CAWWEGGLF. This chain uses TRGV9 with TRGJ1 or TRGJ2. Per the germline V gene, CDR1 is GITISATS and CDR2 is ISYDGTV (reference sequence). The CDR3 loop spans 9 amino acids.

This clone rates as medium-sized (0.01 to 0.1%). The sample holds other DNA sequences that translate to the same CDR3. This chain joins TRGV9 and TRGJP. The CDR3 sequence is 16 residues long. From germline, CDR1 is GITISATS and CDR2 ISYDGTV (reference sequence). Trimming cost V 1 base and J 7 bases; bases outside gene matches: 4. The CDR3 here is CALWEVHELGKKIKVF. Written as DNA, the CDR3 is TGTGCCTTGTGGGAGGTCCACGAGTTGGGCAAAAAAATCAAGGTATTT.

This clone was counted only a few times. TCRdb lists the protein of a much larger clone for this DNA, which differs at residue 13, so this is likely a read error; the protein given here is translated from the DNA itself. J is TRGJP and V is TRGV9. Because TCRdb records no J gene, it was assigned here through a match of the DNA to germline. From germline, CDR1 is GITISATS and CDR2 ISYDGTV (reference sequence). The CDR3 sequence is 17 residues long. CDR3 in DNA: TGTGCCTTGTGGGAGGTTCAGTTGGAGTTGGGCAAAAGAATCAAGGTATTT. Amino acid sequence: CALWEVQLELGKRIKVF.

This clone was recorded many times. The same CDR3 also results from other DNA sequences found in this sample. This chain joins TRGV9 and TRGJP. CDR1 is GITISATS, CDR2 ISYDGTV, per germline (reference sequence). J was trimmed by 6 bases and V by 3 bases; bases with no gene match: 5. CDR3 length: 16 amino acids. The CDR3 spells CALWEPGELGKKIKVF. CDR3 bases: TGTGCCTTGTGGGAGCCCGGAGAGTTGGGCAAAAAAATCAAGGTATTT.

This clone has a handful of counts. This DNA's translation and the protein TCRdb lists, from a much larger clone, do not match at residue 4, likely due to a read error; the protein shown is translated from the DNA. The rearrangement links TRGV4 to TRGJ1 or TRGJ2. No J segment appears in TCRdb, so it was assigned here by matching the sequence to germline. Germline CDR1 is EGSTGY and CDR2 is YDSYTSSV. This CDR3 has 13 residues. The CDR3 here is CATLDGPPGKKLF. The DNA of the CDR3 is TGTGCCACCTTGGATGGTCCCCCGGGGAAGAAACTCTTT.

This clone was detected a few times. TCRdb records a much larger clone's protein for this DNA, with a difference at residue 12 that likely arises from a read error; the protein given is the translation of the DNA. The V gene call reads TRGV9; no J gene was called. The CDR3 is 14 amino acids. CDR1 and CDR2 (germline): GITISATS, ISYDGTV (reference sequence). The CDR3 loop reads CALWEPKTYYKRLF. In nucleotides, the CDR3 is TGTGCCTTGTGGGAGCCGAAGACTTATTATAAGAGACTCTTT.

This clone has just a few counts. For this DNA, TCRdb reports the protein of a much larger clone, which diverges at residue 9, most likely from a read error; the protein presented here is translated directly from the DNA. V usage is TRGV5 and J usage is TRGJ1 or TRGJ2. TCRdb offers no J gene call, so here the DNA was matched to germline to obtain one. Per germline, CDR1 VINAFY and CDR2 YDVSNSKD. This CDR3 spans 14 amino acids. Trimming at V came to 2 bases and at J to 5 bases, leaving 9 bases not matched to a gene. The CDR3 spells CATWDTPPHYKKLF. CDR3 nucleotide sequence: TGTGCCACCTGGGACACCCCCCCCCATTATAAGAAACTCTTT.

As concerns this clone: For this DNA, TCRdb reports the protein of a much larger clone, which diverges at residue 12, most likely from a read error; the protein presented here is translated directly from the DNA. The chain has TRGV9 and TRGJP. Matching the DNA to germline supplied the J gene, which TCRdb does not give. This CDR3 has 16 amino acids. Germline CDR1 GITISATS, CDR2 ISYDGTV (reference sequence). CDR3 nucleotide sequence: TGTGCCTTGTGGGAAGAGCTCGAGTTGGGCAAAAGAATCAAGGTATTT. It translates to CALWEELELGKRIKVF.

At least ten counts were recorded for this clone. The likely explanation is a read error, given a far larger clone one base away. The sample has other DNA sequences that encode this CDR3 too. The CDR3 coding sequence is TGTGCCCTGTGGGAGTTTATTTATTATAAGAAACTCTTT. Its protein is CALWEFIYYKKLF. The chain joins TRGV9 to TRGJ1 or TRGJ2. TCRdb carries no J gene annotation; the J gene was assigned here by matching the DNA with germline. CDR3 length: 13 amino acids. CDR1 is GITISATS, CDR2 ISYDGTV, per germline (reference sequence).

Concerning this clone: Since a far larger clone is one base different, this is likely a read error. Within the sample, other DNA sequences also encode this same CDR3. The V and J genes are TRGV5 and TRGJP2. As TCRdb names no J gene, one was assigned here on the basis of a DNA match to germline. This CDR3 is built from 14 residues. The V gene's germline CDR1 is VINAFY and CDR2 YDVSNSKD. V shed 2 bases and J 5 bases; nucleotides not matched to a gene: 5. Written as DNA, the CDR3 is TGTGCCACCTGGGACAAACGCAGTGATTGGATCAAGACGTTT. Translation: CATWDKRSDWIKTF.

A word on this clone: TCRdb pairs this DNA with a much larger clone's protein that differs at residue 4, likely a read error; the protein shown was translated from the DNA. The chain recombines TRGV4 with TRGJ1 or TRGJ2. No J segment appears in TCRdb, so it was assigned here by matching the sequence to germline. The germline V gene encodes CDR1 EGSTGY and CDR2 YDSYTSSV. This CDR3 has 14 amino acids. The DNA for the CDR3 is TGTGCCACCAGGGATGGCCCTTCTTATTATAAGAAACTCTTT. Protein product: CATRDGPSYYKKLF.

This clone showed up just a few times. TCRdb lists the protein of a much larger clone for this DNA, which differs at residue 7, so this is likely a read error; the protein given here is translated from the DNA itself. J is TRGJ1 or TRGJ2 and V is TRGV2. V shed 0 bases, J shed 12 bases, and the junction held 11 bases outside the gene matches. Germline lookup yields CDR1 EGSNGY and CDR2 YDSYNSKV. The CDR3 length is 13 residues. The CDR3 DNA sequence: TGTGCCACCTGGGACGGGCAGTCCCGATTGAAACTCTTT. This gives the protein CATWDGQSRLKLF.

This clone was seen ten or more times. TCRdb's listed protein matches a much larger clone and diverges from this DNA's translation at residue 6, likely through a read error; the protein shown comes from the DNA. The V gene is TRGV9, the J gene TRGJP. The J gene is not listed in TCRdb, so it was assigned here from a DNA match to germline. V was clipped by 6 bases and J by 2 bases; unmatched bases: 10. From germline, CDR1 is GITISATS and CDR2 ISYDGTV (reference sequence). This CDR3 region has 18 residues. The CDR3 DNA sequence: TGTGCCTTGTGGCAGGCGAGCCGGCAAGAGTTGGGCAAAAAAATCAAGGTATTT. Its protein product is CALWQASRQELGKKIKVF.